The 28 T cell receptor beta chains reported below all come from one sample, sequenced in a study of shared clonotypes between healthy human individuals. TCRdb's copy holds only in-frame clones and misses some; the assay was immunoSEQ multiplex PCR. The sample consists of roughly 1 million clones, around 75% of them appearing once. Sequencing used memory CD4+ T cells sorted from blood. Described subset: CD45RA-negative fraction. These receptors were obtained from a man in his late teens or twenties in good health.

This clone came up many times. A junction boundary mismatches the germline segment, possibly from a read error. The gene calls are TRBV30 and TRBJ2-3; 11 positions match TRBD2. The CDR3 is 14 amino acids. Germline-derived CDR1 and CDR2 are GTSNPN and SVGIG (reference sequence). The CDR3 sequence: CAGSSGGADDTQYF. The DNA of the CDR3 is TGTGCCGGGAGTAGCGGGGGGGCCGATGATACGCAGTATTTT.

The V and J genes are TRBV6-5 and TRBJ2-7; tentative D call: TRBD1 (5 bases). The germline V gene encodes CDR1 MNHEY and CDR2 SVGAGI. The germline V and J ends were trimmed by 8 bases and 3 bases, with 11 bases remaining between them. The CDR3 has 12 residues. CDR3: CASGNRNYEQYF. CDR3 nucleotides: TGTGCCAGCGGGAACAGGAACTACGAGCAGTACTTC.

Turning to this clone: One end of the junction varies from germline; a read error may be responsible. The chain has TRBV28 and TRBJ1-2; D unclear. CDR3 length equals 11 residues. Germline lookup yields CDR1 MDHEN and CDR2 SYDVKM. The CDR3: CASSVGRESVF. The CDR3 region has the DNA TGTGCCAGCAGCGTCGGACGGGAATCGGTCTTC.

The V call is TRBV4-1, the J call TRBJ2-7; 8 nucleotides agree with TRBD1. Germline lookup yields CDR1 MGHRA and CDR2 YSYEKL. The CDR3 sequence is 16 residues long. The trim removed 6 bases at V and 5 bases at J, leaving 15 bases unmatched. The CDR3 spells CASRPSPLGQANEQYF. As DNA, the CDR3 is TGCGCCAGCAGACCATCCCCCCTGGGACAGGCCAACGAGCAGTACTTC.

This clone occurred a few times. The V and J genes are TRBV10-1 and TRBJ1-2, with 9 bases matching TRBD1. The trim removed 6 bases at V and 4 bases at J, leaving 6 bases unmatched. Germline CDR1 reads WNHNN; CDR2 reads SYGVQD (reference sequence). The CDR3 contains 14 residues. CDR3 loop: CASSPGQGFYGYTF. The CDR3 DNA reads TGCGCCAGCAGCCCGGGACAGGGTTTCTATGGCTACACCTTC.

Turning to this clone: This sample includes further DNA sequences coding for the same CDR3. This chain uses TRBV20-1 with TRBJ2-7; tentatively, D is TRBD1 or TRBD2 (5 bases each). The V end lost 5 bases, the J end lost 2 bases, and 7 bases lay between the germline ends. CDR1 is DFQATT, CDR2 SNEGSKA, per germline (reference sequence). This CDR3 has 11 residues. Here the CDR3 DNA reads TGCAGTGCTGGGGACCCCTACGAGCAGTACTTC. Translating it yields CSAGDPYEQYF.

V is TRBV6-1 and J is TRBJ1-2; D remains unclear. The V gene lost 6 bases and the J gene lost 4 bases, with 9 bases spanning the gap. Germline V lookup: CDR1 MNHNS, CDR2 SASEGT. The CDR3 consists of 12 residues. CDR3 sequence (DNA): TGTGCCAGCAGGGGTGCGGGCTATGGCTACACCTTC. Protein: CASRGAGYGYTF.

V and J are TRBV9 and TRBJ2-2, with 10 bases identical to TRBD2. Germline CDR1 and CDR2: SGDLS and YYNGEE. The V and J ends lost 5 bases and 5 bases, in that order; junction bases with no gene match: 3. The CDR3 covers 14 residues. The CDR3 reads CASREAGGTGELFF. CDR3 bases: TGTGCCAGCAGGGAAGCGGGAGGGACCGGGGAGCTGTTTTTT.

V usage is TRBV19 and J usage is TRBJ1-2; D unresolved. Trimming removed 1 base at V and 4 bases at J, with 10 bases between. Germline V CDR1 and CDR2: LNHDA, SQIVND (reference sequence). The length of the CDR3 is 14 residues. The CDR3 region is CASSIGQDPYGYTF. The CDR3, as DNA: TGTGCCAGTAGTATAGGGCAGGACCCCTATGGCTACACCTTC.

The V and J genes are TRBV6-5 and TRBJ1-1; D may be TRBD1 (5 bases). V was cut by 5 bases and J by 2 bases, with 15 bases left in between. Looked up from germline, CDR1 is MNHEY and CDR2 is SVGAGI. The CDR3 has 15 residues. The CDR3 here is CASSTGTTKNTEAFF. For the CDR3, the DNA is TGTGCCAGCAGTACCGGGACGACAAAAAACACTGAAGCTTTCTTT.

Concerning this clone: Other DNA variants within this sample encode the same CDR3. The genes are TRBV19 and TRBJ2-3; D not resolved. Germline V gives CDR1 LNHDA, CDR2 SQIVND (reference sequence). The CDR3 totals 11 residues. Trimming removed 5 bases at V and 4 bases at J, with 4 bases between. The CDR3 loop reads CASSAADTQYF. For the CDR3, the DNA is TGTGCCAGTAGTGCCGCAGATACGCAGTATTTT.

The rearrangement joins TRBV2 to TRBJ2-1, with TRBD2 identical over 13 bases. This CDR3 region has 16 residues. Germline loops: CDR1 SNHLY, CDR2 FYNNEI. Unmatched junction bases numbered 6, after V lost 6 bases and J lost 4 bases. CDR3 coding DNA: TGTGCCAGCAGAGGACTAGCGGGGGCCCCTTACAATGAGCAGTTCTTC. This translates into CASRGLAGAPYNEQFF.

The V gene is TRBV18, the J gene TRBJ1-4, with 9 bases fitting TRBD1. Germline V gene data show CDR1 as KGHSH and CDR2 as LQKENI. The CDR3 consists of 16 residues. V trimming: 4 bases; J trimming: 6 bases; junction bases outside the gene matches: 9. The DNA for the CDR3 is TGTGCCAGCTCACGCACCAAGGGACAGGGCGATGAAAAACTGTTTTTT. Protein sequence: CASSRTKGQGDEKLFF.

The chain uses TRBV30 and TRBJ1-6, with TRBD1 matching over 9 bases. V shed 8 bases and J 7 bases; nucleotides not matched to a gene: 15. There are 16 residues in the CDR3. The V gene's germline CDR1 is GTSNPN and CDR2 SVGIG (reference sequence). The CDR3 spells CAGRTGVYGVNSPLHF. In nucleotides, the CDR3 is TGTGCCGGTCGGACAGGGGTGTATGGGGTCAATTCACCCCTCCACTTT.

The chain carries TRBV7-9 and TRBJ1-1, with D possibly being TRBD1 (6 bases). CDR1 SEHNR and CDR2 FQNEAQ come from the germline V gene (reference sequence). Trimming removed 5 bases from V and 7 bases from J, with 11 bases in between. This CDR3 region has 12 residues. CDR3 in amino acids: CASSPLDSEAFF. CDR3 nucleotides: TGTGCCAGCAGCCCCTTGGACAGTGAAGCTTTCTTT.

The genes are TRBV7-9 and TRBJ1-1; no firm D call. Deletions cut 5 bases from V and 3 bases from J, with 10 bases between. The CDR3 is 13 amino acids. Per the germline V gene, CDR1 is SEHNR and CDR2 is FQNEAQ (reference sequence). CDR3 sequence: CASSPSGDTEAFF. The CDR3 DNA reads as TGTGCCAGCAGCCCGAGTGGGGACACTGAAGCTTTCTTT.

The genes are TRBV29-1 and TRBJ2-7, with unresolved D. Germline V gene data show CDR1 as SQVTM and CDR2 as ANQGSEA. This CDR3 is 13 amino acids long. Trimming removed 6 bases from V and 7 bases from J, with 19 bases in between. As DNA, the CDR3 is TGCAGCGTCCTCCCTGACCCTTCCTGTGAGCAGTACTTC. Translating it yields CSVLPDPSCEQYF.

The J gene is TRBJ2-7, the V gene TRBV4-2; possibly TRBD1 for D (7 bases). V was shortened by 0 bases and J by 2 bases, with 14 bases between the two germline ends. Germline CDR1 is LGHNA and CDR2 is YNFKEQ. This CDR3 is 16 amino acids long. In DNA form, the CDR3 reads TGTGCCAGCAGCCAAGATCGGGGGACAGCAACCTACGAGCAGTACTTC. Translating gives CASSQDRGTATYEQYF.

This chain uses TRBV5-1 with TRBJ2-5; TRBD2 matches 9 bases. This CDR3 contains 16 residues. The J segment lost 1 base and the V segment lost 6 bases, leaving 10 bases of the junction unmatched. Germline CDR1 is SGHRS and CDR2 is YFSETQ. The CDR3 spells CASTPSSGVLQETQYF. DNA for the CDR3: TGCGCCAGCACACCCTCTAGCGGGGTCCTCCAAGAGACCCAGTACTTC.

This clone was found once. This chain connects TRBV27 to TRBJ1-1; 7 nucleotides match TRBD1. This CDR3 contains 14 residues. CDR1 is MNHEY, CDR2 SMNVEV, per germline (reference sequence). The V segment lost 4 bases and the J segment 11 bases; nucleotides outside the gene matches: 13. This CDR3 reads CASSSRTGSSEAFF. The DNA of the CDR3 is TGTGCCAGCAGTTCGCGGACAGGTAGCAGCGAGGCTTTCTTT.

The chain recombines TRBV5-8 with TRBJ2-1; possible D gene TRBD2, 5 bases. The germline gives CDR1 SGHTS, CDR2 YDEGEE. Trimming stripped 0 bases from V and 13 bases from J, with 26 bases between. The CDR3 consists of 17 residues. The CDR3 coding sequence is TGTGCCAGCAGCTTGGGATCTAGCAACCTACGGTTGGTGGAACAGTTCTTC. This gives the protein CASSLGSSNLRLVEQFF.

This chain uses TRBV7-3 with TRBJ2-1, with TRBD2 matching 7 bases. The J segment lost 6 bases and the V segment lost 2 bases, leaving 7 bases of the junction unmatched. CDR1 is SGHTA, CDR2 FQGTGA, per germline. The CDR3 has 15 amino acids. The CDR3 loop reads CASSLGLAAINEQFF. The CDR3 nucleotides are TGTGCCAGCAGCTTAGGGCTAGCGGCCATCAATGAGCAGTTCTTC.

The chain links TRBV16 to TRBJ2-1; no reliable D call. The germline CDR1 and CDR2 sequences are KGHSY and FQNENV. CDR3 length: 13 amino acids. The ends were cut back, 1 base at V and 6 bases at J, with 7 bases in the middle. CDR3 nucleotide sequence: TGTGCCAGCAGCCAATTCTCAGGCAATGAGCAGTTCTTC. It specifies CASSQFSGNEQFF.

The chain joins TRBV18 to TRBJ1-6; unclear D gene. The CDR3 spans 14 residues. The ends were cut back, 4 bases at V and 5 bases at J, with 9 bases in the middle. Germline-derived CDR1 and CDR2 are KGHSH and LQKENI. The CDR3 spells CASSQGLDNSPLHF. DNA for the CDR3: TGTGCCAGCTCACAGGGATTGGATAATTCACCCCTCCACTTT. The whole variable domain, remainder taken from reference TRBV18 and TRBJ1-6, is NAGVMQNPRHLVRRRGQEARLRCSPMKGHSHVYWYRQLPEEGLKFMVYLQKENIIDESGMPKERFSAEFPKEGPSILRIQQVVRGDSAAYFCASSQGLDNSPLHFGNGTRLTVT.

The genes are TRBV27 and TRBJ2-5; D possibly matches TRBD1 or TRBD2 (5 bases each). This CDR3 comprises 14 residues. Germline V gene data show CDR1 as MNHEY and CDR2 as SMNVEV (reference sequence). Trimming took off 5 bases at V and 3 bases at J, with 13 bases between the two ends. The CDR3: CASSMGEKEETQYF. The CDR3 DNA reads TGTGCCAGCAGTATGGGGGAAAAGGAAGAGACCCAGTACTTC.

The chain has TRBV11-2 and TRBJ2-2; the D gene could be TRBD1 or TRBD2 (5 bases each). The CDR3 spans 18 residues. With 5 bases removed from V and 0 bases from J, the gap between germline ends came to 19 bases. CDR1 and CDR2 from the germline V gene are SGHAT and FQNNGV. The CDR3 is CASSPGRILTSNTGELFF. The CDR3 DNA sequence: TGTGCCAGCAGCCCGGGACGGATACTAACCTCGAACACCGGGGAGCTGTTTTTT.

The chain uses TRBV7-2 and TRBJ2-3; TRBD2 is a possible D gene (6 bases). V lost 5 bases and J 5 bases, leaving 23 bases between the germline ends. CDR3 size: 17 residues. CDR1 is SGHTA and CDR2 is FQGNSA in the germline V gene. CDR3 nucleotides: TGTGCCAGCAGCGTGGATGGCGGCGGGACCCTCGAAGATACGCAGTATTTT. It codes for CASSVDGGGTLEDTQYF.

This clone was seen a single time. Compared with germline, one end of the junction differs, possibly owing to a read error. The chain is built from TRBV18 and TRBJ2-5; 9 nucleotides match TRBD1. The CDR3 covers 14 residues. Looked up from germline, CDR1 is KGHSH and CDR2 is LQKENI. CDR3 nucleotide sequence: TGTGCCAGCTCCCCACGGACAGGGGATGAGACCCAGTACTTC. It is translated as CASSPRTGDETQYF.